These 8 T cell receptor beta chains came from one sample sequenced in a study of blood T cell repertoires in COVID-19. Clones were sequenced by immunoSEQ multiplex PCR, and TCRdb holds only the in-frame ones, with some missing. Counted here are approximately 260,000 clones, 75% to 90% occurring once; the ten biggest clones make up around 7.8%. Sequenced: peripheral blood. These receptors were taken from a human donor in a cohort sampled during active COVID-19.

This chain links TRBV24-1 with TRBJ2-3; TRBD2 aligns across 13 bases. J gave up 5 bases and V 2 bases, and 9 bases lay outside the gene matches. The germline gives CDR1 KGHDR, CDR2 SFDVKD. The CDR3 loop spans 18 amino acids. The CDR3 region is CATSDSWTSGSQVDTQYF. The CDR3 nucleotides are TGTGCCACCAGTGATTCGTGGACTAGCGGGAGTCAAGTAGATACGCAGTATTTT.

Here the CDR3 DNA reads TGTGCCAGCAGTTTCCTAGCGGGACTCAGCACAGATACGCAGTATTTT. Amino acids: CASSFLAGLSTDTQYF. The rearrangement links TRBV28 to TRBJ2-3; 9 bases match TRBD2. Germline V gene data show CDR1 as MDHEN and CDR2 as SYDVKM. The CDR3 contains 16 residues. J gave up 0 bases and V 3 bases, and 4 bases lay outside the gene matches.

This chain connects TRBV5-6 to TRBJ1-5; D remains unclear. CDR1 is SGHDT, CDR2 YYEEEE, per germline. The ends were cut back, 1 base at V and 5 bases at J, with 13 bases in the middle. The CDR3 spans 15 residues. This chain's CDR3 is CASSLLGRADQPQHF. The CDR3 DNA follows: TGTGCCAGCAGCTTGCTAGGGCGGGCGGATCAGCCCCAGCATTTT.

V is TRBV10-3 and J is TRBJ2-7; D is ambiguous. V was pared by 4 bases and J by 5 bases, with 12 bases between. Per germline, CDR1 ENHRY and CDR2 SYGVKD. The CDR3 is 13 residues long. This chain's CDR3 is CAISGGAPDEQYF. DNA of the CDR3: TGTGCCATCAGTGGTGGAGCCCCGGACGAGCAGTACTTC.

This chain connects TRBV11-2 to TRBJ2-1; 11 bases agree with TRBD2. With 3 bases clipped from V and 3 bases from J, the junction kept 7 bases outside the gene matches. The CDR3 has 17 amino acids. CDR1 SGHAT and CDR2 FQNNGV come from the germline V gene. The CDR3 DNA sequence: TGTGCCAGCAGCTTGAGTAGCGGGGGGGCTGGCTACAATGAGCAGTTCTTC. Its protein product is CASSLSSGGAGYNEQFF.

This clone appeared a few times. The chain uses TRBV7-9 and TRBJ1-2, with D unresolved. The CDR3 is 14 amino acids. Trimming pared 1 base from V and 3 bases from J, leaving 9 bases between. Per the germline V gene, CDR1 is SEHNR and CDR2 is FQNEAQ (reference sequence). Here the CDR3 DNA reads TGTGCCAGCAGCTTAGAAAGGACTTACTATGGCTACACCTTC. Translation: CASSLERTYYGYTF.

J is TRBJ1-2 and V is TRBV5-1; 7 bases align to TRBD1. The CDR3 is made up of 14 amino acids. Germline CDR1 and CDR2: SGHRS and YFSETQ. The V and J ends lost 5 bases and 2 bases, in that order; junction bases with no gene match: 6. DNA for the CDR3: TGCGCCAGCAGACCCCAGACAGGGAACTATGGCTACACCTTC. Residues: CASRPQTGNYGYTF. Supplemented by reference TRBV5-1 and TRBJ1-2, the full variable domain reads KAGVTQTPRYLIKTRGQQVTLSCSPISGHRSVSWYQQTPGQGLQFLFEYFSETQRNKGNFPGRFSGRQFSNSRSEMNVSTLELGDSALYLCASRPQTGNYGYTFGSGTRLTVV.

The V gene is TRBV28, the J gene TRBJ1-1; D is ambiguous. This CDR3 comprises 14 residues. The V end was cut by 4 bases, the J end by 3 bases, with 12 bases between. CDR1 is MDHEN and CDR2 is SYDVKM in the germline V gene. CDR3 amino acids: CASSSDPADTEAFF. CDR3 bases: TGTGCCAGCAGTTCCGACCCAGCGGACACTGAAGCTTTCTTT.